Presented here are 5 T cell receptor beta chains from one specimen sequenced in a study of blood T cell repertoires in COVID-19. TCRdb's table, derived via immunoSEQ multiplex PCR, lists solely in-frame clones and lacks some. The data contain roughly 250,000 clones, 82% of them singletons. What was sequenced was peripheral blood. The origin of the receptors is a woman between 55 and 75 years old with active or convalescent COVID-19.

The chain recombines TRBV5-8 with TRBJ1-2; no definite D call. This CDR3 spans 14 amino acids. Trimming left V 0 bases short and J 8 bases short, with 14 bases between. CDR1 SGHTS and CDR2 YDEGEE come from the germline V gene. CDR3 nucleotides: TGTGCCAGCAGCTTGGGACACGGTCTTGGCGGCTACACCTTC. This encodes CASSLGHGLGGYTF.

The chain links TRBV5-1 to TRBJ1-1, with D possibly TRBD1 on 6 matching bases. The CDR3 contains 13 residues. From germline, CDR1 is SGHRS and CDR2 YFSETQ. V was trimmed by 3 bases and J by 4 bases, leaving 10 bases between them. In nucleotides, the CDR3 is TGCGCCAGCAGCTCAGGGGAGGGCACTGAAGCTTTCTTT. As protein: CASSSGEGTEAFF.

The chain carries TRBV4-1 and TRBJ1-2, with 10 bases lining up with TRBD1. Germline CDR1 and CDR2: MGHRA and YSYEKL. This CDR3 has 15 amino acids. V gave up 4 bases and J gave up 7 bases; unmatched junction bases: 9. This CDR3 reads CASSRPGTGDGGYTF. Written as DNA, the CDR3 is TGCGCCAGCAGCCGGCCTGGGACAGGGGATGGTGGCTACACCTTC.

The chain links TRBV14 to TRBJ1-4; TRBD1 aligns across 8 bases. The CDR3 is made up of 15 amino acids. Germline values: CDR1 SGHDN, CDR2 FVKESK. J gave up 7 bases and V 3 bases, and 7 bases lay outside the gene matches. As DNA, the CDR3 is TGTGCCAGCAGCCAGCTACAGGGGGGAAGTGAAAAACTGTTTTTT. Translated, it gives CASSQLQGGSEKLFF.

The CDR3 bases are TGTGCCAGCAGCTTGGGGTCGAGAGGGGGCCGGGGATATGGCTACACCTTC. This encodes CASSLGSRGGRGYGYTF. The chain uses TRBV5-6 and TRBJ1-2, with 7 bases aligning to TRBD1. This CDR3 is 17 amino acids long. Germline V CDR1 and CDR2: SGHDT, YYEEEE. With V trimmed by 0 bases and J by 5 bases, 13 bases remained unmatched.